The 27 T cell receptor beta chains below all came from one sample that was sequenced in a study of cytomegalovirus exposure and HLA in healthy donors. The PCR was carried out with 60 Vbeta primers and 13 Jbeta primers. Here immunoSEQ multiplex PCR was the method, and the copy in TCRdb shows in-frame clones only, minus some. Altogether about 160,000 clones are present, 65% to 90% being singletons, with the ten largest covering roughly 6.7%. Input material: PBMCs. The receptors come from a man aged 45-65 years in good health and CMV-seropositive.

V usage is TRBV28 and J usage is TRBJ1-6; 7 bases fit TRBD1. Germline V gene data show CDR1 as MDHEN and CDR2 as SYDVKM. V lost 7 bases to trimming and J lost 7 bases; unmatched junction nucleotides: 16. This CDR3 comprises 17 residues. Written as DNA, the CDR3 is TGTGCCAGCATACGACAGGGCGGTAGGTTCGAGAATTCACCCCTCCACTTT. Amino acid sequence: CASIRQGGRFENSPLHF.

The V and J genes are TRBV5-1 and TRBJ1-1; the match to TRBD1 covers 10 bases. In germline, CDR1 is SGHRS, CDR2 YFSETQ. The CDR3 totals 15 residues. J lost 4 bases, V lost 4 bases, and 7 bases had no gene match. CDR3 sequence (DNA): TGCGCCAGCAGCGTACAGACAGGGGGCATCACTGAAGCTTTCTTT. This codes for CASSVQTGGITEAFF. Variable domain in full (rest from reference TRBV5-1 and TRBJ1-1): KAGVTQTPRYLIKTRGQQVTLSCSPISGHRSVSWYQQTPGQGLQFLFEYFSETQRNKGNFPGRFSGRQFSNSRSEMNVSTLELGDSALYLCASSVQTGGITEAFFGQGTRLTVV.

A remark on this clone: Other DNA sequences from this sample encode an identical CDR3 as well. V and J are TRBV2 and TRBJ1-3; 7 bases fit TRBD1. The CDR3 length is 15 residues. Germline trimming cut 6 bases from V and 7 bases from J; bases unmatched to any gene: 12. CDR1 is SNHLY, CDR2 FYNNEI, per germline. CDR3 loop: CASSSDRVKGNTIYF. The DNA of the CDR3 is TGTGCCAGCAGCTCCGACAGGGTGAAGGGGAACACCATATATTTT.

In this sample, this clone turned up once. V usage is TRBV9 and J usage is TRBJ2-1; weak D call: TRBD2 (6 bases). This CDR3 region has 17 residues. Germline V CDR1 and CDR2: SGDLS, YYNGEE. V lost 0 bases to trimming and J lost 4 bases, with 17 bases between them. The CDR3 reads CASSVDISTSRYNEQFF. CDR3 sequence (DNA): TGTGCCAGCAGCGTAGATATCAGCACTAGCAGATACAATGAGCAGTTCTTC.

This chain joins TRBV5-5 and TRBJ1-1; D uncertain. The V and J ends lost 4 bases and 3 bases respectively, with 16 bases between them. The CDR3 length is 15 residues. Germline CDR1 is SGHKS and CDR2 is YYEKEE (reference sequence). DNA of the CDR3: TGTGCCAGCAGCCTTAACAGCGGACGGTACACTGAAGCTTTCTTT. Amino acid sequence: CASSLNSGRYTEAFF.

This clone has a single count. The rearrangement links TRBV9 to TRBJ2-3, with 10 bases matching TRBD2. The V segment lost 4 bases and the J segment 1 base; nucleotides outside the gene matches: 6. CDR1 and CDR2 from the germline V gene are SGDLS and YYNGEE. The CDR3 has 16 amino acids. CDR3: CASSPGTSVGTDTQYF. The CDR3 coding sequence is TGTGCCAGCAGCCCCGGGACTAGCGTCGGCACAGATACGCAGTATTTT.

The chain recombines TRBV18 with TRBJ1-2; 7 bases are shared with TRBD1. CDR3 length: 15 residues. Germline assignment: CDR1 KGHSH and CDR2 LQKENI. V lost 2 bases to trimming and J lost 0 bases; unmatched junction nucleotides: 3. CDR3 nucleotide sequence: TGTGCCAGCTCACCAGGGACAGCTACTAACTATGGCTACACCTTC. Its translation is CASSPGTATNYGYTF. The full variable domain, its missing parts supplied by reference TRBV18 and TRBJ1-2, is NAGVMQNPRHLVRRRGQEARLRCSPMKGHSHVYWYRQLPEEGLKFMVYLQKENIIDESGMPKERFSAEFPKEGPSILRIQQVVRGDSAAYFCASSPGTATNYGYTFGSGTRLTVV.

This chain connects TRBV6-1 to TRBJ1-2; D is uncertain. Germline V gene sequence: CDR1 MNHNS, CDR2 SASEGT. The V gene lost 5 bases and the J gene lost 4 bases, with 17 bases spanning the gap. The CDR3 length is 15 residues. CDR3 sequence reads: CASSPQWQPAYGYTF. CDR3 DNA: TGTGCCAGCAGTCCTCAGTGGCAACCCGCCTATGGCTACACCTTC.

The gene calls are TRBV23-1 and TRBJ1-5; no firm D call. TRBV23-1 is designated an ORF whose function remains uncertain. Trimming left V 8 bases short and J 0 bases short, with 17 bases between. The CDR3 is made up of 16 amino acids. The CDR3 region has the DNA TGCGCCAGCCCCCACAACAACCATGATAGCAATCAGCCCCAGCATTTT. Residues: CASPHNNHDSNQPQHF.

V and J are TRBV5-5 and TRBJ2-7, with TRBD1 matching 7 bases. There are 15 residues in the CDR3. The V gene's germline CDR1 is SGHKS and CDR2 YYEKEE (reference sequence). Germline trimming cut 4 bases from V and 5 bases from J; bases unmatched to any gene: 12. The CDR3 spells CASSATGPPVDEQYF. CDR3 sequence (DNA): TGTGCCAGCAGCGCGACAGGGCCTCCGGTGGACGAGCAGTACTTC.

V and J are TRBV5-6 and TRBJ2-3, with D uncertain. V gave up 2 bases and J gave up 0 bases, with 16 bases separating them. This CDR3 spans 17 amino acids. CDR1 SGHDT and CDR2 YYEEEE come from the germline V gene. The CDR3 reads CASSFKVAATSTDTQYF. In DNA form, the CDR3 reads TGTGCCAGCAGCTTTAAAGTTGCGGCAACTAGCACAGATACGCAGTATTTT. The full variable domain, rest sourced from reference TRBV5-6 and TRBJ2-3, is DAGVTQSPTHLIKTRGQQVTLRCSPKSGHDTVSWYQQALGQGPQFIFQYYEEEERQRGNFPDRFSGHQFPNYSSELNVNALLLGDSALYLCASSFKVAATSTDTQYFGPGTRLTVL.

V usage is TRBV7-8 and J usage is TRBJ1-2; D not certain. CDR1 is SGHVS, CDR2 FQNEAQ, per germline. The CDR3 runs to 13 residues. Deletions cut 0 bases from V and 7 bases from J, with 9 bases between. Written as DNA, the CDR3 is TGTGCCAGCAGCTTAGCGTTTAACAGTGGCTACACCTTC. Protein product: CASSLAFNSGYTF.

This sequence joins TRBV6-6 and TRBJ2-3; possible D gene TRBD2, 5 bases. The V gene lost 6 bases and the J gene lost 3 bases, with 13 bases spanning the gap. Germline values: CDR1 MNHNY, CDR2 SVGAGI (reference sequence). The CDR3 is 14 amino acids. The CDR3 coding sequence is TGTGCCAGCAGCCCGGCCTCGGGGACAGATACGCAGTATTTT. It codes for CASSPASGTDTQYF.

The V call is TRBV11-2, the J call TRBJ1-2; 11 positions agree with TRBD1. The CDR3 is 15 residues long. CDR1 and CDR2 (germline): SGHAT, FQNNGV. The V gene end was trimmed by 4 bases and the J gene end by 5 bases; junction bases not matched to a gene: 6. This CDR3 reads CASSSSDRGHYGYTF. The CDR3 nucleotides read TGTGCCAGCAGCTCCTCGGACAGGGGGCATTATGGCTACACCTTC.

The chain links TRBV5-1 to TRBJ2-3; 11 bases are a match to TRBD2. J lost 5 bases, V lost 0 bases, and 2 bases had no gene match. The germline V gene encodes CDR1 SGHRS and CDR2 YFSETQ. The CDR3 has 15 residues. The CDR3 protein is CASSLVAGGIDTQYF. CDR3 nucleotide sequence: TGCGCCAGCAGCTTGGTAGCGGGAGGGATAGATACGCAGTATTTT.

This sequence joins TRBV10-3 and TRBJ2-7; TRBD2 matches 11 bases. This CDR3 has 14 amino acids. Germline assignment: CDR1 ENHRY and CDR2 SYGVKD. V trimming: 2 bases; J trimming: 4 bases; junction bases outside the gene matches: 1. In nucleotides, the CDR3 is TGTGCCATCAGTGAGGGGACTAGCGGATACGAGCAGTACGTC. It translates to CAISEGTSGYEQYV.

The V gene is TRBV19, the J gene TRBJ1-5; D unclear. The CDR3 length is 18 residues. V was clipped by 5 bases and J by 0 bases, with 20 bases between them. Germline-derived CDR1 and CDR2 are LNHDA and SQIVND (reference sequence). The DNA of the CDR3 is TGTGCCAGTAGTTCTGGCATACAGTGGGGAGGTAGCAATCAGCCCCAGCATTTT. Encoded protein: CASSSGIQWGGSNQPQHF.

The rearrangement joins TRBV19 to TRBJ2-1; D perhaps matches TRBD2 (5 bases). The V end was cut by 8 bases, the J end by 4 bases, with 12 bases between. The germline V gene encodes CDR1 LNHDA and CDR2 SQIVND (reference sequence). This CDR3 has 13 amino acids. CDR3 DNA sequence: TGTGCCAGTGGACTTCGGGGTTACAATGAGCAGTTCTTC. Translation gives CASGLRGYNEQFF.

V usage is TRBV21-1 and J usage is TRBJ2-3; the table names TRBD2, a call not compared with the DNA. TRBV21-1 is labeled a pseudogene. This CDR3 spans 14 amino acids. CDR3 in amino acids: CGDLAGFGTDTQYF. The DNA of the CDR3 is TGCGGGGATCTAGCGGGGTTCGGCACAGATACGCAGTATTTT.

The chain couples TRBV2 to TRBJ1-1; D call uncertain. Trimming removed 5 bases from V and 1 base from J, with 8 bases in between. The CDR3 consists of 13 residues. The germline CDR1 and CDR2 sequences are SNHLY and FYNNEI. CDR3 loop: CASSLGRNTEAFF. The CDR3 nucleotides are TGTGCCAGCAGTTTAGGGAGGAACACTGAAGCTTTCTTT.

CDR3 in DNA: TGTGCCAGCACCTACAGGACTAGCGGGACCGGGGAGCTGTTTTTT. This encodes CASTYRTSGTGELFF. The chain has TRBV6-5 and TRBJ1-3; TRBD2 matches at 11 bases. The DNA end lines up better with TRBJ2-2; the J call may be wrong. Germline CDR1 is MNHEY and CDR2 is SVGAGI. This CDR3 is built from 15 residues.

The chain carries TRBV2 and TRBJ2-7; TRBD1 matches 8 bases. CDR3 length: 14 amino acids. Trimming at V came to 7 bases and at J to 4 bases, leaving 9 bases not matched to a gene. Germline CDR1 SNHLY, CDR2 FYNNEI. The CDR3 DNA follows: TGTGCCAGCACCAAAAGGGACAGGTTGTACGAGCAGTACTTC. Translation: CASTKRDRLYEQYF.

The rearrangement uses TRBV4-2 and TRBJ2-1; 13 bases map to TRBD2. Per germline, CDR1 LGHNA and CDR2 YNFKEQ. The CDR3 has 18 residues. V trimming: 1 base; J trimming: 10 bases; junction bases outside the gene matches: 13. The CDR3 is CASSQGDLGLAGSGEQFF. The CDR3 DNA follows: TGTGCCAGCAGCCAAGGTGATTTGGGACTAGCGGGATCGGGAGAGCAGTTCTTC.

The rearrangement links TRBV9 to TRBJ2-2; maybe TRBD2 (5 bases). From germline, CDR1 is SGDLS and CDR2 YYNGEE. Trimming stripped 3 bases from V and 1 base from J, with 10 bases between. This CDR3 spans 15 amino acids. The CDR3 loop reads CASSEAAWNTGELFF. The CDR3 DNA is TGTGCCAGCAGCGAAGCGGCTTGGAACACCGGGGAGCTGTTTTTT.

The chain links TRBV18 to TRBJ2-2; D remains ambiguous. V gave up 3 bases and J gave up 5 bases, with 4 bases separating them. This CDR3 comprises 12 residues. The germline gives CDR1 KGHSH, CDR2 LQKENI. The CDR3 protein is CASSPYTGELFF. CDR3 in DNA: TGTGCCAGCTCACCTTATACCGGGGAGCTGTTTTTT.

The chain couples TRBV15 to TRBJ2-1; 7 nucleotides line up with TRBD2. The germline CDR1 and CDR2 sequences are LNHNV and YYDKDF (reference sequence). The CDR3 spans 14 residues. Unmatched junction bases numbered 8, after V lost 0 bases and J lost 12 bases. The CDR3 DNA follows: TGTGCCACCAGCAGAGATAACGGCGGGAGTAGGCAGTTCTTC. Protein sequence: CATSRDNGGSRQFF.

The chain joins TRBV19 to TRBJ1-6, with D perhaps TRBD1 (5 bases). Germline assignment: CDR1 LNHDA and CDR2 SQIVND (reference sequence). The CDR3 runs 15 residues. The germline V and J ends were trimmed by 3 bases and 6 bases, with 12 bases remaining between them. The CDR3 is CASSIFGGPNSPLHF. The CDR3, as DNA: TGTGCCAGTAGTATTTTCGGGGGACCTAATTCACCCCTCCACTTT.